A single sample gave rise to the 32 T cell receptor beta chains below, sequenced in a study of T cells in Graves' hyperthyroidism and ophthalmopathy. Researchers took RNA transcripts and amplified the TCR beta CDR3 regions from them. First-round RT-PCR targeting the TCR CDR3 was performed with the HTBI primer set. TCRdb ran MiXCR on the multiplex PCR reads and lists one entry per CDR3 protein. The data contain approximately 590,000 distinct CDR3 sequences, about 15% of them singletons. Sample: blood. The receptors here all came from a woman aged 30 to 39 with Graves' hyperthyroidism.

The table lists this clonotype with many counts. The V gene is TRBV7-9, the J gene TRBJ2-1; TRBD2 might be the D (5 bases). The CDR3 contains 14 residues. V was pared by 1 base and J by 7 bases, with 11 bases between. Germline lookup yields CDR1 SEHNR and CDR2 FQNEAQ (reference sequence). CDR3 sequence (DNA): TGTGCCAGCAGCTTAGTGGAGAGGGAGAATGAGCAGTTCTTC. Its translation: CASSLVERENEQFF.

The V call is TRBV9, the J call TRBJ1-1; D ambiguous. The CDR3 is 13 amino acids. V was shortened by 6 bases and J by 0 bases, with 9 bases between the two germline ends. Germline V gives CDR1 SGDLS, CDR2 YYNGEE. CDR3 loop: CASTSHLNTEAFF. The CDR3 nucleotides read TGTGCCAGCACGAGCCATCTGAACACTGAAGCTTTCTTT.

This clonotype was found many times. V is TRBV4-3 and J is TRBJ2-1; 7 bases map to TRBD2. J lost 3 bases, V lost 0 bases, and 2 bases had no gene match. Germline CDR1 and CDR2: LGHNA and YSLEER. There are 15 residues in the CDR3. CDR3 in amino acids: CASSQELAVYNEQFF. The CDR3 nucleotides are TGCGCCAGCAGCCAAGAGCTAGCGGTCTACAATGAGCAGTTCTTC.

There are a few counts of this clonotype. This chain joins TRBV27 and TRBJ1-5, with D maybe TRBD1 (6 bases). V dropped 2 bases and J dropped 3 bases, with 14 bases sitting between them. The CDR3 consists of 16 residues. Germline CDR1 and CDR2: MNHEY and SMNVEV (reference sequence). The CDR3 coding sequence is TGTGCCAGCAGTTTAAGGTACAGGGAGGACAATCAGCCCCAGCATTTT. Translated, it gives CASSLRYREDNQPQHF.

This clonotype was seen ten or more times. The rearrangement links TRBV28 to TRBJ1-5, with D perhaps TRBD1 (6 bases). CDR1 is MDHEN and CDR2 is SYDVKM in the germline V gene. Trimming removed 6 bases at V and 1 base at J, with 13 bases between. The CDR3 is 15 residues long. CDR3 sequence reads: CASRLQGGSNQPQHF. The CDR3 nucleotides read TGTGCCAGCAGACTACAGGGAGGGAGCAATCAGCCCCAGCATTTT.

This clonotype was counted many times. This chain connects TRBV12-3 or TRBV12-4 to TRBJ2-1, with 12 bases matching TRBD2. V lost 8 bases and J lost 7; bases outside the gene matches: 6. The CDR3 has 14 residues. As DNA, the CDR3 is TGTGCCAGCGCTCGACTAGCGGGAGTTAATGAGCAGTTCTTC. It specifies CASARLAGVNEQFF.

The rearrangement joins TRBV2 to TRBJ1-4, with TRBD1 as a possible D gene (5 bases). The CDR3 runs to 14 residues. The germline CDR1 and CDR2 sequences are SNHLY and FYNNEI. Trimming removed 7 bases at V and 5 bases at J, with 14 bases between. The CDR3 is CASTSRDWNEKLFF. The CDR3 DNA is TGTGCCAGCACCTCCCGGGACTGGAATGAAAAACTGTTTTTT.

The chain joins TRBV14 to TRBJ1-1; 8 bases line up with TRBD1. Germline V gives CDR1 SGHDN, CDR2 FVKESK. There are 15 residues in the CDR3. The V gene end was trimmed by 5 bases and the J gene end by 1 base; junction bases not matched to a gene: 6. For the CDR3, the DNA is TGTGCCAGCAGCATAACCGGGACAGGGAACACTGAAGCTTTCTTT. Protein product: CASSITGTGNTEAFF.

This clonotype was detected ten times or more. V and J are TRBV3-1 and TRBJ2-2; TRBD2 aligns across 7 bases. Germline V lookup: CDR1 LGHDT, CDR2 YNNKEL (reference sequence). The CDR3 contains 15 residues. Trimming removed 4 bases from V and 4 bases from J; junction bases left unmatched: 6. CDR3 bases: TGTGCCAGCAGCCGGGACTACGCCGTCACCGGGGAGCTGTTTTTT. Residues: CASSRDYAVTGELFF.

This clonotype was counted a few times. The rearrangement joins TRBV7-9 to TRBJ2-7; 9 bases fit TRBD1. The CDR3 spans 15 residues. Germline lookup yields CDR1 SEHNR and CDR2 FQNEAQ (reference sequence). The ends lost 4 bases at V and 4 bases at J; junction bases unmatched: 8. The CDR3 sequence is CASSSTDRGPYEQYF. Written as DNA, the CDR3 is TGTGCCAGCAGCTCCACGGACAGGGGTCCGTACGAGCAGTACTTC.

There are many counts of this clonotype. This CDR3 is CASSAERDAGELFF. The CDR3 DNA reads as TGTGCCAGCAGTGCTGAGCGGGACGCGGGGGAGCTGTTTTTT. The V gene is TRBV2, the J gene TRBJ2-2; TRBD2 aligns across 7 bases. Germline V gene lookup returns CDR1 SNHLY and CDR2 FYNNEI. The ends lost 4 bases at V and 8 bases at J; junction bases unmatched: 7. The CDR3 has 14 residues.

This clonotype was observed many times. The V and J genes are TRBV12-3 or TRBV12-4 and TRBJ1-1; tentative D call: TRBD1 (6 bases). Between the trimmed V and J ends, which lost 4 bases and 8 bases, there was a span of 14 bases. The CDR3 has 13 residues. In DNA form, the CDR3 reads TGTGCCAGCAGTTCGATAAACAGGGAGGAAGCTTTCTTT. Translated, it gives CASSSINREEAFF.

This chain joins TRBV19 and TRBJ2-1; the D call may be TRBD1 or TRBD2 (7 bases each). Trimming took 0 bases from V and 5 from J, leaving 14 bases between them. Germline V gives CDR1 LNHDA, CDR2 SQIVND (reference sequence). The CDR3 consists of 16 residues. CDR3 region: CASSIDGRGPHNEQFF. The CDR3 DNA reads as TGTGCCAGTAGTATAGATGGGAGGGGGCCCCACAATGAGCAGTTCTTC.

This clonotype was seen many times. This sequence joins TRBV20-1 and TRBJ2-3; 7 bases fit TRBD2. This CDR3 contains 15 residues. The trim removed 2 bases at V and 1 base at J, leaving 6 bases unmatched. The germline gives CDR1 DFQATT, CDR2 SNEGSKA (reference sequence). The CDR3 reads CSARLAVGRTDTQYF. The CDR3 DNA is TGCAGTGCTAGACTAGCGGTGGGGCGCACAGATACGCAGTATTTT.

This clonotype was seen many times. The gene calls are TRBV13 and TRBJ2-1; D tentatively reads TRBD1 or TRBD2 (5 bases each). Trimming shortened V by 5 bases and J by 1 base, and 9 bases separated the two germline ends. CDR1 and CDR2 (germline): PRHDT, FYEKMQ (reference sequence). The CDR3 covers 14 residues. CDR3 bases: TGTGCCAGCAGCCCCAGGGAGTCCTACAATGAGCAGTTCTTC. Translated, it gives CASSPRESYNEQFF.

This clonotype turned up a few times. This chain links TRBV12-3 or TRBV12-4 with TRBJ2-1, with 10 bases identical to TRBD2. With 6 bases clipped from V and 7 bases from J, the junction kept 12 bases outside the gene matches. The CDR3 totals 16 residues. The CDR3 DNA is TGTGCCAGCAGGATGACTAGCGGGCTACCTTATAATGAGCAGTTCTTC. Translation: CASRMTSGLPYNEQFF.

Many counts were recorded for this clonotype. This chain joins TRBV7-2 and TRBJ2-5, with D possibly being TRBD2 (6 bases). The CDR3 loop spans 13 amino acids. The germline gives CDR1 SGHTA, CDR2 FQGNSA. Trimming took off 5 bases at V and 4 bases at J, with 11 bases between the two ends. The CDR3 protein is CASSPLALETQYF. CDR3 sequence (DNA): TGTGCCAGCAGCCCACTAGCTTTAGAGACCCAGTACTTC.

This clonotype appeared many times. The V gene is TRBV2, the J gene TRBJ2-3; D is unresolved. Trimming left V 3 bases short and J 2 bases short, with 15 bases between. Per the germline V gene, CDR1 is SNHLY and CDR2 is FYNNEI. This CDR3 is built from 16 residues. The CDR3: CASSDGTPPHTDTQYF. DNA for the CDR3: TGTGCCAGCAGTGATGGAACCCCTCCACACACAGATACGCAGTATTTT.

This clonotype occurred many times. The gene calls are TRBV27 and TRBJ2-7; 9 bases align to TRBD1. V dropped 5 bases and J dropped 4; count of bases not matched to a gene: 6. The CDR3 has 14 amino acids. Germline lookup yields CDR1 MNHEY and CDR2 SMNVEV (reference sequence). This chain's CDR3 is CASSPSTGGYEQYF. CDR3 DNA: TGTGCCAGCAGTCCTTCGACAGGGGGGTACGAGCAGTACTTC.

The chain combines TRBV7-9 with TRBJ2-3; D is perhaps TRBD1 (7 bases). Between the trimmed V and J ends, which lost 5 bases and 2 bases, there was a span of 14 bases. The CDR3 loop spans 15 amino acids. Germline V gene sequence: CDR1 SEHNR, CDR2 FQNEAQ (reference sequence). CDR3 in amino acids: CASSQGDSFTDTQYF. DNA for the CDR3: TGTGCCAGCAGCCAGGGGGACTCGTTCACAGATACGCAGTATTTT.

This sequence joins TRBV24-1 and TRBJ2-1, with TRBD2 matching over 7 bases. Looked up from germline, CDR1 is KGHDR and CDR2 is SFDVKD. The CDR3 contains 14 residues. The junction had 5 bases not matched to a gene; V was cut back by 5 bases and J by 5 bases. CDR3 protein: CATSGAGAHNEQFF. CDR3 coding DNA: TGTGCCACCAGTGGGGCGGGAGCACACAATGAGCAGTTCTTC.

This clonotype was recorded a few times. J is TRBJ2-7 and V is TRBV27; the D gene could be TRBD1 or TRBD2 (5 bases each). This CDR3 comprises 13 residues. Trimming removed 5 bases at V and 10 bases at J, with 18 bases between. Germline V CDR1 and CDR2: MNHEY, SMNVEV (reference sequence). The CDR3 region has the DNA TGTGCCAGCAGTCTTACATCCGGGGCCCGACAGTACTTC. As protein: CASSLTSGARQYF.

The chain joins TRBV20-1 to TRBJ2-7; D possibly uses TRBD1 or TRBD2 (5 bases each). The CDR3 has 18 amino acids. Trimming shortened V by 7 bases and J by 4 bases, and 32 bases separated the two germline ends. Germline CDR1 DFQATT, CDR2 SNEGSKA (reference sequence). The CDR3 is CSGGLVRAGALGKYEQYF. The DNA for the CDR3 is TGCAGTGGGGGCTTGGTGAGGGCTGGCGCATTGGGGAAATACGAGCAGTACTTC.

Ten or more counts support this clonotype. The genes are TRBV12-3 or TRBV12-4 and TRBJ1-3; the D is unclear. This CDR3 comprises 14 residues. The ends were cut back, 5 bases at V and 0 bases at J, with 8 bases in the middle. CDR3 bases: TGTGCCAGCAGTAAAACAGACTCTGGAAACACCATATATTTT. As protein: CASSKTDSGNTIYF.

The chain employs TRBV11-2 and TRBJ2-1; D ambiguous. V was clipped by 5 bases and J by 6 bases, with 8 bases between them. From germline, CDR1 is SGHAT and CDR2 FQNNGV. This CDR3 is 12 amino acids long. The CDR3 here is CASSRVSNEQFF. The CDR3 DNA sequence: TGTGCCAGCAGCCGGGTTAGCAATGAGCAGTTCTTC.

This clonotype was observed a handful of times. The J gene is TRBJ2-3, the V gene TRBV3-1, with D possibly matching TRBD2 (6 bases). This CDR3 comprises 16 residues. CDR1 is LGHDT and CDR2 is YNNKEL in the germline V gene (reference sequence). With 1 base removed from V and 4 bases from J, the gap between germline ends came to 15 bases. CDR3 sequence: CASSQGVRGSADTQYF. In DNA form, the CDR3 reads TGTGCCAGCAGCCAAGGGGTTCGGGGGTCGGCAGATACGCAGTATTTT.

This clonotype was recorded at least ten times. The chain is built from TRBV12-3 or TRBV12-4 and TRBJ2-1, with D tentatively TRBD2 (6 bases). The length of the CDR3 is 15 residues. Deletions cut 6 bases from V and 0 bases from J, with 12 bases between. CDR3 loop: CASSRLGSSYNEQFF. DNA of the CDR3: TGTGCCAGCAGCAGACTAGGAAGCTCCTACAATGAGCAGTTCTTC.

There are a few counts of this clonotype. The CDR3 DNA is TGCGCCAGCAGCCAGGGACAGGGAATCATGCAAGAGACCCAGTACTTC. Translated: CASSQGQGIMQETQYF. The chain recombines TRBV4-1 with TRBJ2-5; 9 bases fit TRBD1. This CDR3 has 16 residues. Trimming removed 3 bases from V and 2 bases from J; junction bases left unmatched: 7. In germline, CDR1 is MGHRA, CDR2 YSYEKL.

This clonotype was seen at least ten times. The DNA for the CDR3 is TGTGCCAGCAGTTCTCGCAGGGGCTACGAGCAGTACTTC. The encoded protein is CASSSRRGYEQYF. The chain carries TRBV27 and TRBJ2-7; a weak D match, TRBD1 (6 bases). The V end lost 4 bases, the J end lost 3 bases, and 10 bases lay between the germline ends. This CDR3 spans 13 amino acids. Looked up from germline, CDR1 is MNHEY and CDR2 is SMNVEV (reference sequence).

This clonotype was counted many times. The CDR3, as DNA: TGTGCCAGCACCTCGGGACACTCCTACGAGCAGTACTTC. This translates into CASTSGHSYEQYF. The V and J genes are TRBV27 and TRBJ2-7; D is possibly TRBD1 (6 bases). The germline gives CDR1 MNHEY, CDR2 SMNVEV (reference sequence). The CDR3 consists of 13 residues. The V and J ends lost 7 bases and 0 bases respectively, with 10 bases between them.

This clonotype was seen a few times. The chain combines TRBV5-1 with TRBJ1-1; D might be TRBD1 (5 bases). The germline V gene encodes CDR1 SGHRS and CDR2 YFSETQ. The CDR3 has 13 amino acids. Trimming removed 3 bases at V and 11 bases at J, with 17 bases between. The CDR3 here is CASSSDGWGTAFF. In DNA form, the CDR3 reads TGCGCCAGCAGCTCCGACGGATGGGGCACGGCTTTCTTT.

This clonotype was recorded many times. The chain carries TRBV18 and TRBJ2-5; D perhaps matches TRBD2 (5 bases). The V end lost 0 bases, the J end lost 2 bases, and 13 bases lay between the germline ends. Germline CDR1 KGHSH, CDR2 LQKENI. The CDR3 is 16 amino acids. CDR3 sequence: CASSPPEGVRQETQYF. The DNA of the CDR3 is TGTGCCAGCTCACCACCTGAGGGTGTGAGGCAAGAGACCCAGTACTTC.